The table lists the clone carrying this T cell receptor (beta chain) with many counts. Its antigen remains unknown. This entry comes from a study of response to subunit inactivated influenza vaccine. Overall study findings and caveats: Researchers suggested that each seasonal influenza vaccination recruits few new T cells.

The V gene's germline CDR1 is SGHVS and CDR2 FQNEAQ. This CDR3 region has 13 residues. With 5 bases removed from V and 5 bases from J, the gap between germline ends came to 10 bases. TCRdb passed the RT-PCR reads through MiXCR, listing each CDR3 protein once. The sample lists fewer than 600,000 distinct CDR3 sequences, roughly 7.6% seen once, with under 15% in the top ten. The rearrangement links TRBV7-8 to TRBJ2-1, with unresolved D. The receptor comes from a man between 45 and 75 years old who received an inactivated influenza vaccine. This material consisted of PBMCs from blood, taken about 23 months after vaccination. In DNA, the CDR3 is TGTGCCAGCAGCCCCCGACTCGACAATGAGCAGTTCTTC. This codes for CASSPRLDNEQFF.